This T cell receptor (beta chain) was obtained from a study of T cell responses to AZD1222 COVID-19 vaccine. Concerning this clone itself: The antigen remains unidentified.

V lost 6 bases and J lost 1, with 4 bases in between. CDR3 length: 12 amino acids. Per germline, CDR1 MDHEN and CDR2 SYDVKM. Study outcomes and limitations: Regions 160-218 and 743-854 held dominance among vaccine-associated CD4 TCRs, which spanned spike. A mostly white British donor set with more females was recruited, and clonal diversity was possibly underestimated. An increase in Spike-specific TCR breadth and depth was observed after two AZD1222 doses.

Libraries were prepared by immunoSEQ multiplex PCR; TCRdb keeps only in-frame clonotypes and omits some of them. The repertoire holds 80,000 to 100,000 clones, 88% seen once, with roughly 5.8% in the top ten. The source of this sequence is an adult in good health. The chain joins TRBV28 to TRBJ1-5, with unresolved D. Here the sequenced sample was peripheral blood, taken on day 0 of AZD1222 vaccination. This CDR3 reads CASRTSNQPQHF. The CDR3 bases are TGTGCCAGCAGGACCAGCAATCAGCCCCAGCATTTT.